These 17 T cell receptor beta chains were all obtained from the same sample, sequenced in a study of beta chain features in type 1 diabetes. Sequencing targeted expressed TCRB transcripts, as all isolated RNA had been reverse transcribed. Only in-frame clones appear in the TCRdb table, and some are missing; sequencing was by immunoSEQ multiplex PCR. In the table there are under 450,000 clones, roughly 13% of which are singletons. Sequencing was done on a sample of naive CD4+ T cells from blood. These receptors all come from a man aged 25 to 45 in good health.

This clone has a handful of counts. The V and J genes are TRBV18 and TRBJ2-1; 12 positions agree with TRBD2. The germline V gene has CDR1 KGHSH and CDR2 LQKENI. The CDR3 contains 15 residues. After removal of 4 bases from V and 7 bases from J, the junction contained 5 bases not matched to a gene. For the CDR3, the DNA is TGTGCCAGCTCACTTGCTAGCGGGAGGGCGAATGAGCAGTTCTTC. This gives the protein CASSLASGRANEQFF.

A few counts support this clone. V gene TRBV7-2 combines with J gene TRBJ2-5; 7 positions agree with TRBD2. Germline V lookup: CDR1 SGHTA, CDR2 FQGNSA. This CDR3 region has 15 residues. J gave up 5 bases and V 3 bases, and 9 bases lay outside the gene matches. Here the CDR3 reads CASSFGGSRGETQYF. The CDR3 region has the DNA TGTGCCAGCAGCTTCGGGGGGTCGAGGGGCGAGACCCAGTACTTC.

This clone was observed a few times. V and J are TRBV4-3 and TRBJ2-2, with 7 bases fitting TRBD2. CDR3 length equals 15 residues. V was pared by 3 bases and J by 5 bases, with 6 bases of the junction left unmatched. Germline V CDR1 and CDR2: LGHNA, YSLEER. The CDR3 nucleotides read TGCGCCAGCAGCCAGGGGGGACTACTAACCGGGGAGCTGTTTTTT. Protein sequence: CASSQGGLLTGELFF.

About this clone itself: A clone one base away is much larger, so this may be a read error. The rearrangement joins TRBV29-1 to TRBJ1-1; D unresolved. The CDR3 consists of 12 residues. Germline V lookup: CDR1 SQVTM, CDR2 ANQGSEA. CDR3 nucleotides: TGCAGCGTTGGTCCCGGGAGAGGCGAAGTTTTCTTT. This encodes CSVGPGRGEVFF.

The CDR3 DNA sequence: TGTGCCAGCAGTTTAACGAGACTAGATAAAAACATTCAGTACTTC. Encoded protein: CASSLTRLDKNIQYF. The gene calls are TRBV27 and TRBJ2-4, with a possible D match to TRBD2 (6 bases). The CDR3 extends over 15 amino acids. Trimming left V 2 bases short and J 4 bases short, with 12 bases between. From germline, CDR1 is MNHEY and CDR2 SMNVEV (reference sequence).

V and J are TRBV21-1 and TRBJ1-3. TRBV21-1 is labeled a pseudogene. CDR3 size: 14 residues. CDR3 region: CASSMGSSGNTIYF. As DNA, the CDR3 is TGTGCCAGCAGCATGGGAAGCTCTGGAAACACCATATATTTT.

This clone has more than one count but fewer than ten. This chain links TRBV15 with TRBJ2-7; TRBD1 aligns across 9 bases. This CDR3 region has 15 residues. Germline trimming cut 0 bases from V and 5 bases from J; bases unmatched to any gene: 5. Germline V gene sequence: CDR1 LNHNV, CDR2 YYDKDF (reference sequence). As DNA, the CDR3 is TGTGCCACCAGCAGAGAGGGACAGGGTTTCAACGAGCAGTACTTC. Translation gives CATSREGQGFNEQYF.

This clone was seen a few times. This rearrangement joins TRBV28 to TRBJ2-7, with TRBD2 identical over 10 bases. V shed 3 bases, J shed 3 bases, and the junction held 5 bases outside the gene matches. The germline gives CDR1 MDHEN, CDR2 SYDVKM. This CDR3 contains 15 residues. The CDR3 sequence: CASSFEGTSVYEQYV. The CDR3 bases are TGTGCCAGCAGTTTTGAAGGGACTAGCGTCTACGAGCAGTACGTC.

The CDR3 bases are TGTGCCTGGAGTAGGGACTCCTACACAGATACGCAGTATTTT. Its protein product is CAWSRDSYTDTQYF. This chain uses TRBV30 with TRBJ2-3; D possibly corresponds to TRBD2 (6 bases). This CDR3 is built from 14 residues. V was clipped by 2 bases and J by 2 bases, with 11 bases between them. Germline-derived CDR1 and CDR2 are GTSNPN and SVGIG (reference sequence). Full variable domain (outside the CDR3, taken from reference TRBV30 and TRBJ2-3): SQTIHQWPATLVQPVGSPLSLECTVEGTSNPNLYWYRQAAGRGLQLLFYSVGIGQISSEVPQNLSASRPQDRQFILSSKKLLLSDSGFYLCAWSRDSYTDTQYFGPGTRLTVL.

This clone was counted between two and nine times. The rearrangement uses TRBV11-2 and TRBJ2-1, with D perhaps given as TRBD1 or TRBD2 (5 bases each). The CDR3 is 15 residues long. From germline, CDR1 is SGHAT and CDR2 FQNNGV. Trimming left V 4 bases short and J 9 bases short, with 19 bases between. The CDR3 spells CASSSYQGRPGEQFF. CDR3 in DNA: TGTGCCAGCAGCTCCTACCAGGGACGGCCTGGTGAGCAGTTCTTC.

About this clone: The same CDR3 also results from other DNA sequences found in this sample. V is TRBV11-3 and J is TRBJ2-1; no clear D. Trimming took 6 bases from V and 7 from J, leaving 7 bases between them. CDR3 length equals 11 residues. CDR1 is SGHNT, CDR2 YENEEA, per germline. The CDR3 DNA is TGTGCCAGCAGTCTCGGGAATGAGCAGTTCTTC. It translates to CASSLGNEQFF.

This clone was observed a few times. V gene TRBV30 combines with J gene TRBJ1-2; the match to TRBD1 covers 10 bases. CDR1 is GTSNPN, CDR2 SVGIG, per germline (reference sequence). There are 13 residues in the CDR3. The trim removed 6 bases at V and 4 bases at J, leaving 5 bases unmatched. The CDR3 loop reads CACKRTGGYGYTF. The CDR3 DNA follows: TGTGCCTGTAAGCGGACAGGGGGCTATGGCTACACCTTC.

CDR3 residues: CASSLAEGGQFF. The CDR3 DNA reads as TGTGCCAGCAGCTTAGCAGAGGGAGGGCAGTTCTTC. The chain has TRBV7-6 and TRBJ2-1, with a possible D match to TRBD2 (6 bases). Germline CDR1 and CDR2: SGHVS and FNYEAQ. This CDR3 spans 12 amino acids. Trimming removed 0 bases from V and 12 bases from J, with 9 bases in between.

V is TRBV11-2 and J is TRBJ2-7, with D possibly being TRBD1 or TRBD2 (5 bases each). The CDR3 sequence is 14 residues long. From germline, CDR1 is SGHAT and CDR2 FQNNGV. Trimming stripped 3 bases from V and 4 bases from J, with 13 bases between. The CDR3 sequence: CASSLAGTGYEQYF. Written as DNA, the CDR3 is TGTGCCAGCAGCTTGGCAGGGACGGGGTACGAGCAGTACTTC.

J is TRBJ2-1 and V is TRBV4-1; no clear D. CDR1 is MGHRA, CDR2 YSYEKL, per germline. This CDR3 is 16 amino acids long. With 0 bases removed from V and 3 bases from J, the gap between germline ends came to 12 bases. CDR3 region: CASSQEPGPRYNEQFF. The DNA of the CDR3 is TGCGCCAGCAGCCAAGAGCCCGGGCCCCGCTACAATGAGCAGTTCTTC.

The rearrangement links TRBV7-9 to TRBJ2-3; 12 bases map to TRBD2. The CDR3 extends over 15 amino acids. V gave up 5 bases and J gave up 3 bases; unmatched junction bases: 3. The V gene's germline CDR1 is SEHNR and CDR2 FQNEAQ (reference sequence). CDR3 sequence: CASSPGTSGTDTQYF. CDR3 DNA sequence: TGTGCCAGCAGCCCCGGGACTAGCGGGACAGATACGCAGTATTTT.

The V gene is TRBV15, the J gene TRBJ2-3, with D perhaps matching TRBD2 (6 bases). The CDR3 contains 14 residues. The V gene lost 10 bases and the J gene lost 3 bases, with 17 bases spanning the gap. Germline V lookup: CDR1 LNHNV, CDR2 YYDKDF (reference sequence). This chain's CDR3 is CAIKPGAGTDTQYF. CDR3 bases: TGTGCCATCAAGCCGGGAGCTGGGACAGATACGCAGTATTTT.